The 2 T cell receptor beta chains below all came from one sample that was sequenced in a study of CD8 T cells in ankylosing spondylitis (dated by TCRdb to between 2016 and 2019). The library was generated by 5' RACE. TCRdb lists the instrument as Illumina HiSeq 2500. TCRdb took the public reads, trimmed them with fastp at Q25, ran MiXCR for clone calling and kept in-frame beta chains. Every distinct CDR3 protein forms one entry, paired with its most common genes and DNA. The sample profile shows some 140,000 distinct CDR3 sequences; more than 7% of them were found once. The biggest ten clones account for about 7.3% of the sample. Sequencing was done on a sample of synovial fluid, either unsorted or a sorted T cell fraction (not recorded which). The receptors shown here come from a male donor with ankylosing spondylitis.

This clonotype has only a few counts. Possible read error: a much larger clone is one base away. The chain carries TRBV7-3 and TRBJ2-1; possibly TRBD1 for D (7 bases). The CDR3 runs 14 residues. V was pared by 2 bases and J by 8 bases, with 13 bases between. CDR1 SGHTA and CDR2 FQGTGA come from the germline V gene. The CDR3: CASSLGRGADEQFF. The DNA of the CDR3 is TGTGCCAGCAGCTTAGGCAGGGGGGCCGATGAGCAGTTCTTC.

The CDR3 loop reads CASSAGGSVALGYTF. In DNA, the CDR3 is TGTGCCAGTAGCGCAGGGGGGAGCGTAGCTTTGGGCTACACCTTC. The chain uses TRBV19 and TRBJ1-2; 7 bases are a match to TRBD1. V lost 6 bases and J lost 8; bases outside the gene matches: 15. Germline CDR1 and CDR2: LNHDA and SQIVND (reference sequence). The CDR3 is made up of 15 amino acids.